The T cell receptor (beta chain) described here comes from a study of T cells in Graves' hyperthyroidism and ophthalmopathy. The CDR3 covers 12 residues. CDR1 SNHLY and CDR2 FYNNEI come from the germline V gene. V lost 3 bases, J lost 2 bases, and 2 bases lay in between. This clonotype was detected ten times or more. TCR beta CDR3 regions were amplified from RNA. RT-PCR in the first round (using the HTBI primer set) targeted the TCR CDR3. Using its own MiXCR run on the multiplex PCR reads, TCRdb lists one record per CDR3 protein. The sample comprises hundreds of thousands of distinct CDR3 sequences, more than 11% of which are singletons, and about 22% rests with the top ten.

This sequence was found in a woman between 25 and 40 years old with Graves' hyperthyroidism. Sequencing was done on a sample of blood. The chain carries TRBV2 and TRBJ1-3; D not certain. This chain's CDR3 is CASSEPGNTIYF. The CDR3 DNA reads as TGTGCCAGCAGTGAGCCTGGAAACACCATATATTTT. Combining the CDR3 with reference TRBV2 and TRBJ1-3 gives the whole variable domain EPEVTQTPSHQVTQMGQEVILRCVPISNHLYFYWYRQILGQKVEFLVSFYNNEISEKSEIFDDQFSVERPDGSNFTLKIRSTKLEDSAMYFCASSEPGNTIYFGEGSWLTVV.